These 31 T cell receptor beta chains came from one sample sequenced in a study of T-cell memory formation after mild COVID-19. MiXCR was run by TCRdb on the 5' RACE reads, yielding one entry per CDR3 protein. Here the sample spans about 420,000 distinct CDR3 sequences, roughly a quarter being singletons. Sequencing input: PBMCs or a T cell subset sorted from them (not recorded which). All receptors come from an adult woman who had mild COVID-19 (a few samples of this study predate the infection). Cell type and time point are not known.

This clonotype was observed a handful of times. CDR3 DNA: TGCAGCGTTGAAGTCGGTTACGGGGACACTGAAGCTTTCTTT. It is translated as CSVEVGYGDTEAFF. This sequence joins TRBV29-1 and TRBJ1-1; D remains ambiguous. There are 14 residues in the CDR3. The germline CDR1 and CDR2 sequences are SQVTM and ANQGSEA. Trimming shortened V by 1 base and J by 3 bases, and 12 bases separated the two germline ends.

The chain joins TRBV24-1 to TRBJ2-1; TRBD1 aligns across 7 bases. With 4 bases clipped from V and 0 bases from J, the junction kept 8 bases outside the gene matches. There are 17 residues in the CDR3. Germline CDR1 is KGHDR and CDR2 is SFDVKD. CDR3 loop: CATSETGTVISYNEQFF. The CDR3 nucleotides are TGTGCCACCAGTGAAACCGGGACAGTCATCTCCTACAATGAGCAGTTCTTC.

V is TRBV6-5 and J is TRBJ2-1; D remains ambiguous. Trimming removed 5 bases from V and 0 bases from J, with 14 bases in between. The CDR3 runs to 16 residues. The germline gives CDR1 MNHEY, CDR2 SVGAGI. CDR3 sequence: CASSSTRTSSYNEQFF. The CDR3, as DNA: TGTGCCAGCAGTAGCACTCGGACCAGCTCCTACAATGAGCAGTTCTTC.

The CDR3 DNA reads TGCGCCAGCAGCTTAAATCGGGGGGGCTCCACAGATACGCAGTATTTT. This translates into CASSLNRGGSTDTQYF. This chain joins TRBV5-1 and TRBJ2-3, with 8 bases lining up with TRBD2. Trimming removed 2 bases from V and 2 bases from J; junction bases left unmatched: 7. Germline lookup yields CDR1 SGHRS and CDR2 YFSETQ. This CDR3 is 16 amino acids long.

The chain employs TRBV20-1 and TRBJ2-7; 8 positions match TRBD2. Germline loops: CDR1 DFQATT, CDR2 SNEGSKA (reference sequence). Losses at the gene ends were 1 base for V and 5 bases for J; bases not matched to a gene: 13. CDR3 length equals 16 residues. As DNA, the CDR3 is TGCAGTGCTAGAGTGGCAGGGCGGGGGGTCTTTAACGAGCAGTACTTC. Translated, it gives CSARVAGRGVFNEQYF.

The chain has TRBV10-3 and TRBJ2-7; 8 bases are a match to TRBD1. This CDR3 has 14 amino acids. Germline V gene sequence: CDR1 ENHRY, CDR2 SYGVKD. The junction had 3 bases not matched to a gene; V was cut back by 2 bases and J by 3 bases. The CDR3 DNA reads as TGTGCCATCAGTGAGGACAGGGGCAACTACGAGCAGTACTTC. It yields the protein CAISEDRGNYEQYF.

The genes are TRBV2 and TRBJ2-3; D possibly corresponds to TRBD2 (8 bases). Germline values: CDR1 SNHLY, CDR2 FYNNEI. The length of the CDR3 is 16 residues. The V gene lost 4 bases and the J gene lost 2 bases, with 16 bases spanning the gap. CDR3 DNA sequence: TGTGCCAGCAGTGGCCGGGGGGGACAGAACACAGATACGCAGTATTTT. Protein sequence: CASSGRGGQNTDTQYF.

This clonotype was seen many times. The rearrangement links TRBV7-6 to TRBJ2-7; D ambiguous. Germline values: CDR1 SGHVS, CDR2 FNYEAQ. Trimming took off 0 bases at V and 6 bases at J, with 6 bases between the two ends. The CDR3 covers 12 residues. The CDR3 loop reads CASSLAAGEQYF. The CDR3, as DNA: TGTGCCAGCAGCTTAGCAGCCGGCGAGCAGTACTTC.

The chain employs TRBV12-3 or TRBV12-4 and TRBJ1-2, with D hard to call. With 2 bases removed from V and 6 bases from J, the gap between germline ends came to 10 bases. This CDR3 has 13 amino acids. CDR3 residues: CASSLSGPHGYTF. The CDR3 nucleotides are TGTGCCAGCAGTTTATCAGGACCCCATGGCTACACCTTC.

The sample holds one count of this clonotype. The V call is TRBV9, the J call TRBJ1-1; 7 nucleotides line up with TRBD1. Germline V gives CDR1 SGDLS, CDR2 YYNGEE. V lost 3 bases and J lost 1; bases outside the gene matches: 9. The CDR3 is 16 amino acids. For the CDR3, the DNA is TGTGCCAGCAGCGCGCCTCGGACAGGACAGAACACTGAAGCTTTCTTT. This translates into CASSAPRTGQNTEAFF.

The rearrangement joins TRBV11-2 to TRBJ2-1, with D maybe TRBD2 (6 bases). Trimming removed 5 bases from V and 4 bases from J, with 9 bases in between. The CDR3 has 13 amino acids. Germline V CDR1 and CDR2: SGHAT, FQNNGV. Here the CDR3 DNA reads TGTGCCAGCAGCGCGGACTATTACAATGAGCAGTTCTTC. Its translation: CASSADYYNEQFF.

This clonotype was picked up a small number of times. The chain combines TRBV7-9 with TRBJ1-1; D is perhaps TRBD1 (5 bases). V was trimmed by 2 bases and J by 3 bases, leaving 19 bases between them. CDR3 length: 17 residues. In germline, CDR1 is SEHNR, CDR2 FQNEAQ (reference sequence). For the CDR3, the DNA is TGTGCCAGCAGCTTAAGTGTGTGGGGCAGGACGGACACTGAAGCTTTCTTT. It is translated as CASSLSVWGRTDTEAFF.

The chain has TRBV12-3 or TRBV12-4 and TRBJ2-7; no firm D call. The CDR3 is 11 amino acids. Trimming removed 8 bases from V and 3 bases from J, with 8 bases in between. The CDR3 loop reads CASQRNYEQYF. As DNA, the CDR3 is TGTGCCAGCCAGAGAAACTACGAGCAGTACTTC.

The chain carries TRBV5-1 and TRBJ1-1; D gene ambiguous. This CDR3 has 15 residues. V dropped 3 bases and J dropped 5 bases, with 17 bases sitting between them. Germline CDR1 is SGHRS and CDR2 is YFSETQ. The CDR3 DNA reads TGCGCCAGCAGCTCGCCCGAATCAAGGGTAACTGAAGCTTTCTTT. It is translated as CASSSPESRVTEAFF. The full variable domain, with the rest looked up from reference TRBV5-1 and TRBJ1-1, is KAGVTQTPRYLIKTRGQQVTLSCSPISGHRSVSWYQQTPGQGLQFLFEYFSETQRNKGNFPGRFSGRQFSNSRSEMNVSTLELGDSALYLCASSSPESRVTEAFFGQGTRLTVV.

This clonotype was observed a handful of times. The gene calls are TRBV29-1 and TRBJ1-1; 7 bases align to TRBD1. This CDR3 region has 13 residues. Unmatched junction bases numbered 5, after V lost 7 bases and J lost 0 bases. Germline V gene data show CDR1 as SQVTM and CDR2 as ANQGSEA. The CDR3 coding sequence is TGCAGCGCCAGGGGACAGATGAACACTGAAGCTTTCTTT. Amino acids: CSARGQMNTEAFF.

The rearrangement uses TRBV4-1 and TRBJ1-3; D is perhaps TRBD1 (5 bases). The CDR3 covers 16 residues. Germline CDR1 reads MGHRA; CDR2 reads YSYEKL. Trimming stripped 3 bases from V and 4 bases from J, with 16 bases between. The DNA of the CDR3 is TGCGCCAGCAGCCACCCAGCGGGAGACAGAGGAAACACCATATATTTT. The encoded protein is CASSHPAGDRGNTIYF.

The chain recombines TRBV7-6 with TRBJ2-5; 10 positions agree with TRBD2. Unmatched junction bases numbered 13, after V lost 8 bases and J lost 4 bases. CDR1 and CDR2 (germline): SGHVS, FNYEAQ. The CDR3 consists of 16 residues. This CDR3 is CASSLGASGGRETQYF. As DNA, the CDR3 is TGTGCCAGCTCCCTAGGGGCTAGCGGGGGTCGAGAGACCCAGTACTTC.

The table lists this clonotype with a few counts. The rearrangement uses TRBV24-1 and TRBJ2-7; D possibly corresponds to TRBD2 (6 bases). Germline V lookup: CDR1 KGHDR, CDR2 SFDVKD. The length of the CDR3 is 13 residues. The V end lost 2 bases, the J end lost 5 bases, and 9 bases lay between the germline ends. The CDR3 sequence: CATSDWREDEQYF. The CDR3 region has the DNA TGTGCCACCAGTGATTGGAGGGAAGACGAGCAGTACTTC.

The chain's CDR3 is CASSGGVVSGNTIYF. CDR3 bases: TGTGCCAGCAGCGGGGGGGTCGTCTCTGGAAACACCATATATTTT. The genes are TRBV7-2 and TRBJ1-3; D may be TRBD1 (5 bases). Germline assignment: CDR1 SGHTA and CDR2 FQGNSA. The CDR3 runs 15 residues. Trimming took off 5 bases at V and 0 bases at J, with 11 bases between the two ends.

This clonotype was seen only a few times. This chain connects TRBV9 to TRBJ2-3; tentative D call: TRBD1 (5 bases). Per the germline V gene, CDR1 is SGDLS and CDR2 is YYNGEE. This CDR3 is built from 13 residues. Trimming shortened V by 7 bases and J by 3 bases, and 12 bases separated the two germline ends. CDR3 sequence (DNA): TGTGCCAGCGGACACTCTAGAACAGATACGCAGTATTTT. Amino acid sequence: CASGHSRTDTQYF.

This clonotype was counted between two and nine times. The genes are TRBV7-2 and TRBJ1-2; 8 bases are a match to TRBD1. The germline V gene encodes CDR1 SGHTA and CDR2 FQGNSA. V lost 5 bases and J lost 4; bases outside the gene matches: 9. The CDR3 runs to 15 residues. The CDR3 region has the DNA TGTGCCAGCAGCGAAGGGACAGGCCGGCCCTATGGCTACACCTTC. It translates to CASSEGTGRPYGYTF.

This clonotype was observed a few times. V usage is TRBV6-2 or TRBV6-3 and J usage is TRBJ2-7, with TRBD2 identical over 7 bases. V shed 2 bases, J shed 0 bases, and the junction held 7 bases outside the gene matches. The CDR3 runs to 16 residues. Germline CDR1 is MNHEY and CDR2 is SVGEGT. The CDR3: CASSYNLAEASYEQYF. CDR3 coding DNA: TGTGCCAGCAGTTACAACCTAGCGGAGGCCTCCTACGAGCAGTACTTC.

This clonotype was picked up a small number of times. The V gene is TRBV6-2 or TRBV6-3, the J gene TRBJ2-7; D perhaps matches TRBD2 (6 bases). Trimming removed 8 bases at V and 0 bases at J, with 14 bases between. The germline gives CDR1 MNHEY, CDR2 SVGEGT. The CDR3 covers 14 residues. Here the CDR3 DNA reads TGTGCCAGCGGGAGAGCGGGCCTCTCCTACGAGCAGTACTTC. Translated, it gives CASGRAGLSYEQYF.

The chain employs TRBV7-9 and TRBJ2-4; 11 bases line up with TRBD1. From germline, CDR1 is SEHNR and CDR2 FQNEAQ (reference sequence). J was trimmed by 6 bases and V by 6 bases; bases with no gene match: 1. The length of the CDR3 is 13 residues. The CDR3 spells CASRGQGANIQYF. DNA for the CDR3: TGTGCCAGCAGAGGACAGGGGGCAAACATTCAGTACTTC.

This sequence joins TRBV12-3 or TRBV12-4 and TRBJ1-3; unclear D gene. Deletions cut 2 bases from V and 7 bases from J, with 12 bases between. The CDR3 consists of 14 residues. The CDR3 reads CASSLLPSENTIYF. The CDR3 region has the DNA TGTGCCAGCAGTTTACTCCCCTCTGAGAACACCATATATTTT.

The gene calls are TRBV12-3 or TRBV12-4 and TRBJ1-6; D is possibly TRBD1 (6 bases). This CDR3 region has 15 residues. Between the trimmed V and J ends, which lost 6 bases and 7 bases, there was a span of 16 bases. CDR3 DNA sequence: TGTGCCAGCAGCAGGACAGCGGGGGGGAATTCACCCCTCCACTTT. Translation: CASSRTAGGNSPLHF.

Only a few counts were recorded for this clonotype. The CDR3 nucleotides are TGCGCCAGCACCCGGAGGGCAGATGGCACCGGGGAGCTGTTTTTT. Translated: CASTRRADGTGELFF. The genes are TRBV5-1 and TRBJ2-2; maybe TRBD2 (6 bases). Looked up from germline, CDR1 is SGHRS and CDR2 is YFSETQ. With 6 bases removed from V and 4 bases from J, the gap between germline ends came to 16 bases. The CDR3 consists of 15 residues.

V and J are TRBV24-1 and TRBJ2-5; weak D call: TRBD2 (7 bases). The CDR3 runs 15 residues. The ends were cut back, 3 bases at V and 4 bases at J, with 14 bases in the middle. The germline V gene encodes CDR1 KGHDR and CDR2 SFDVKD. The CDR3 nucleotides are TGTGCCACCAGTGATCATACAGGGAGGGGAGAGACCCAGTACTTC. Its translation: CATSDHTGRGETQYF.

The chain is built from TRBV9 and TRBJ2-1, with D perhaps TRBD1 (5 bases). V gave up 3 bases and J gave up 3 bases, with 10 bases separating them. The CDR3 spans 14 residues. Germline values: CDR1 SGDLS, CDR2 YYNGEE. The chain's CDR3 is CASSGPRGYNEQFF. CDR3 nucleotide sequence: TGTGCCAGCAGCGGACCAAGGGGCTACAATGAGCAGTTCTTC.

A single count supports this clonotype. The chain uses TRBV7-3 and TRBJ2-1, with 7 bases fitting TRBD2. With 0 bases clipped from V and 4 bases from J, the junction kept 3 bases outside the gene matches. Germline CDR1 reads SGHTA; CDR2 reads FQGTGA. This CDR3 spans 15 amino acids. CDR3 in amino acids: CASSLTSGRYNEQFF. The CDR3 coding sequence is TGTGCCAGCAGCTTAACTAGCGGGCGATACAATGAGCAGTTCTTC.

This clonotype was seen more than once but under ten times. This rearrangement joins TRBV6-6 to TRBJ2-5; 14 nucleotides align to TRBD2. CDR3 length: 19 amino acids. J gave up 5 bases and V 6 bases, and 17 bases lay outside the gene matches. Germline V lookup: CDR1 MNHNY, CDR2 SVGAGI (reference sequence). The CDR3 protein is CASSPGGTSGSLRSETQYF. The CDR3, as DNA: TGTGCCAGCAGCCCCGGAGGGACTAGCGGGAGTTTAAGGTCGGAGACCCAGTACTTC.